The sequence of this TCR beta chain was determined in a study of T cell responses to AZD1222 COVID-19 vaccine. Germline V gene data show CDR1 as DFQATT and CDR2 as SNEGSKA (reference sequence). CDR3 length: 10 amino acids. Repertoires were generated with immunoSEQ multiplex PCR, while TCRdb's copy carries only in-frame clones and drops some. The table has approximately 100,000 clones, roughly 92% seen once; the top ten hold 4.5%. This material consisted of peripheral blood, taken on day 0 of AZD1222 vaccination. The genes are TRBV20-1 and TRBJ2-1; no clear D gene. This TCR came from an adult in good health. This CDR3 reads CRGGNNEQFF. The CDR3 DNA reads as TGCAGGGGCGGCAACAATGAGCAGTTCTTC.